Below, 15 T cell receptor beta chains from the same sample are listed, as sequenced in a study of T cells in tuberculosis. Sequenced by immunoSEQ multiplex PCR; TCRdb stores in-frame clones only, minus some. The sample lists about 45,000 clones; around 94% were seen once. The sequenced sample was PBMCs. The receptor set was obtained from a donor aged 10 to 29 with latent tuberculosis or without tuberculosis infection. Some clones in this sample may be carry-over from other donors' samples.

V usage is TRBV2 and J usage is TRBJ2-7; D may be TRBD2 (6 bases). The CDR3 loop spans 14 amino acids. CDR1 is SNHLY and CDR2 is FYNNEI in the germline V gene. V lost 1 base and J 5 bases, leaving 12 bases between the germline ends. The CDR3 is CASSEGRRADEQYF. The CDR3 DNA reads TGTGCCAGCAGTGAAGGTAGGAGGGCGGACGAGCAGTACTTC.

V gene TRBV5-6 combines with J gene TRBJ2-1, with 8 bases fitting TRBD1. This CDR3 spans 16 amino acids. Unmatched junction bases numbered 10, after V lost 0 bases and J lost 8 bases. The germline V gene has CDR1 SGHDT and CDR2 YYEEEE. CDR3 nucleotides: TGTGCCAGCAGCTTGGCCGGGGCAGGGGGCAGGGATGAGCAGTTCTTC. Amino acids: CASSLAGAGGRDEQFF.

The chain joins TRBV5-1 to TRBJ2-7; D is ambiguous. Trimming pared 0 bases from V and 0 bases from J, leaving 13 bases between. Germline lookup yields CDR1 SGHRS and CDR2 YFSETQ. The CDR3 length is 16 residues. The CDR3, as DNA: TGCGCCAGCAGCTTGGTGGGCAACATTATCTCCTACGAGCAGTACTTC. Encoded protein: CASSLVGNIISYEQYF.

The chain is built from TRBV4-1 and TRBJ2-1, with a tentative D call TRBD2 (5 bases). V lost 4 bases to trimming and J lost 5 bases, with 15 bases between them. Germline CDR1 MGHRA, CDR2 YSYEKL. This CDR3 is built from 15 residues. The CDR3 sequence: CASSPEASLHNEQFF. The CDR3 coding sequence is TGCGCCAGCAGCCCTGAGGCTAGCCTCCACAATGAGCAGTTCTTC.

This clone was recorded only once. The chain carries TRBV4-2 and TRBJ2-1, with D perhaps matching TRBD2 (5 bases). Germline values: CDR1 LGHNA, CDR2 YNFKEQ. The length of the CDR3 is 17 residues. The ends were cut back, 0 bases at V and 0 bases at J, with 12 bases in the middle. The CDR3 sequence is CASSQDWAGSSYNEQFF. As DNA, the CDR3 is TGTGCCAGCAGCCAAGATTGGGCGGGTAGCTCCTACAATGAGCAGTTCTTC.

This chain's CDR3 is CASSLGRQVAYEQYF. As DNA, the CDR3 is TGTGCCAGCAGTTTGGGGAGGCAGGTGGCCTACGAGCAGTACTTC. The rearrangement joins TRBV28 to TRBJ2-7, with a weak D call TRBD2 (6 bases). From germline, CDR1 is MDHEN and CDR2 SYDVKM. The CDR3 extends over 15 amino acids. V was trimmed by 3 bases and J by 2 bases, leaving 14 bases between them.

The CDR3 DNA sequence: TGTGCCAGCAGCTTGGATCGGAGAATAGCGGGAGGCGAAGAGACCCAGTACTTC. This gives the protein CASSLDRRIAGGEETQYF. The chain employs TRBV5-4 and TRBJ2-5; 10 bases map to TRBD2. The germline V gene encodes CDR1 SGHNT and CDR2 YYREEE (reference sequence). This CDR3 comprises 18 residues. V trimming: 0 bases; J trimming: 3 bases; junction bases outside the gene matches: 11. The full variable domain, completed using reference TRBV5-4 and TRBJ2-5, is ETGVTQSPTHLIKTRGQQVTLRCSSQSGHNTVSWYQQALGQGPQFIFQYYREEENGRGNFPPRFSGLQFPNYSSELNVNALELDDSALYLCASSLDRRIAGGEETQYFGPGTRLLVL.

The V call is TRBV7-2, the J call TRBJ1-1; D is unclear. CDR1 is SGHTA and CDR2 is FQGNSA in the germline V gene. The CDR3 is 14 residues long. V lost 1 base and J lost 1, with 7 bases in between. The CDR3, as DNA: TGTGCCAGCAGCTTAGGGCGGCGGAACACTGAAGCTTTCTTT. Translated: CASSLGRRNTEAFF.

The chain combines TRBV25-1 with TRBJ2-7; D gene uncertain. V was cut by 6 bases and J by 3 bases, with 9 bases left in between. This CDR3 comprises 12 residues. The germline V gene has CDR1 MGHDK and CDR2 SYGVNS. The CDR3 DNA reads as TGTGCCAGCAGCCGACAAGGCTACGAGCAGTACTTC. It codes for CASSRQGYEQYF.

The chain has TRBV7-2 and TRBJ1-5, with 7 bases fitting TRBD1. CDR1 is SGHTA and CDR2 is FQGNSA in the germline V gene. The length of the CDR3 is 15 residues. V trimming: 6 bases; J trimming: 3 bases; junction bases outside the gene matches: 8. This chain's CDR3 is CASRPGTANNQPQHF. The CDR3 DNA sequence: TGTGCCAGCAGACCCGGGACAGCTAACAATCAGCCCCAGCATTTT.

The chain recombines TRBV27 with TRBJ2-3, with D maybe TRBD1 (6 bases). V was shortened by 4 bases and J by 2 bases, with 13 bases between the two germline ends. CDR3 size: 15 residues. Germline V lookup: CDR1 MNHEY, CDR2 SMNVEV (reference sequence). CDR3 sequence reads: CASSYQGHITDTQYF. In DNA form, the CDR3 reads TGTGCCAGCAGTTACCAGGGACACATCACAGATACGCAGTATTTT.

The V and J genes are TRBV27 and TRBJ1-5, with 7 nucleotides matching TRBD1. Germline-derived CDR1 and CDR2 are MNHEY and SMNVEV (reference sequence). The CDR3 runs to 14 residues. The V and J ends lost 3 bases and 11 bases, in that order; junction bases with no gene match: 10. The CDR3 DNA follows: TGTGCCAGCAGTTTGGGGACAGAGTTCTCGGCCCAGCATTTT. This sequence encodes CASSLGTEFSAQHF.

V usage is TRBV10-3 and J usage is TRBJ1-5; D not resolved. V was cut by 0 bases and J by 5 bases, with 11 bases left in between. This CDR3 contains 15 residues. CDR1 is ENHRY and CDR2 is SYGVKD in the germline V gene. The CDR3 DNA is TGTGCCATCAGTGAGTCGGAACAGACCGATCAGCCCCAGCATTTT. Its translation: CAISESEQTDQPQHF.

The chain employs TRBV19 and TRBJ2-7; tentative D call: TRBD1 (5 bases). Germline V gives CDR1 LNHDA, CDR2 SQIVND (reference sequence). The CDR3 loop spans 12 amino acids. Trimming left V 5 bases short and J 6 bases short, with 11 bases between. The CDR3: CASSASRAEQYF. The CDR3 nucleotides are TGTGCCAGTAGTGCGAGCAGGGCCGAGCAGTACTTC.

V is TRBV4-3 and J is TRBJ1-4; no clear D gene. The CDR3 contains 14 residues. The V gene lost 0 bases and the J gene lost 7 bases, with 9 bases spanning the gap. CDR1 LGHNA and CDR2 YSLEER come from the germline V gene. CDR3 in amino acids: CASSQEGSGEKLFF. The CDR3 DNA reads as TGCGCCAGCAGCCAAGAGGGTTCAGGTGAAAAACTGTTTTTT.